These 11 T cell receptor beta chains share one sample of origin, sequenced in a study of response to subunit inactivated influenza vaccine (dated by TCRdb to 2016 to 2019). The library was generated by RT-PCR. These reads were obtained on an Illumina HiSeq 2500. The public reads were reanalyzed by TCRdb: fastp trimming at Q25, MiXCR alignment, in-frame beta chains only. Here each entry gathers all rows of one CDR3 protein and keeps the most common genes and DNA. The sample records over 800,000 distinct CDR3 sequences, roughly 20% of which are singletons. 10% to 13% of the sample is held by the ten biggest clonotypes. The starting material was PBMCs from blood, obtained approximately 5 days after vaccination. All receptors come from a man between 45 and 60 years old who received an inactivated influenza vaccine. Donor details come from another sample of the same person, matched by shared clones.

To note about this clonotype: Since no conserved phenylalanine or tryptophan closes the CDR3, a read error is the likely cause. The rearrangement links TRBV11-2 to TRBJ2-7; D not resolved. This CDR3 has 15 amino acids. Deletions cut 1 base from V and 3 bases from J, with 13 bases between. From germline, CDR1 is SGHAT and CDR2 FQNNGV. The CDR3 sequence: CASSLGAFTHYEQYY. The CDR3 DNA reads as TGTGCCAGCAGCTTAGGGGCCTTCACGCACTACGAGCAGTACTAC.

The V gene is TRBV5-1, the J gene TRBJ2-3, with D possibly matching TRBD2 (5 bases). Per germline, CDR1 SGHRS and CDR2 YFSETQ. The CDR3 length is 15 residues. V lost 2 bases and J 0 bases, leaving 10 bases between the germline ends. The CDR3 DNA reads TGCGCCAGCAGCTTTGGACGGGAAAGCACAGATACGCAGTATTTT. It specifies CASSFGRESTDTQYF. Variable domain in full (rest from reference TRBV5-1 and TRBJ2-3): KAGVTQTPRYLIKTRGQQVTLSCSPISGHRSVSWYQQTPGQGLQFLFEYFSETQRNKGNFPGRFSGRQFSNSRSEMNVSTLELGDSALYLCASSFGRESTDTQYFGPGTRLTVL.

This sequence joins TRBV5-1 and TRBJ2-3, with 11 bases lining up with TRBD2. V was pared by 0 bases and J by 5 bases, with 5 bases of the junction left unmatched. The germline gives CDR1 SGHRS, CDR2 YFSETQ. CDR3 length: 16 residues. The CDR3 loop reads CASSLGSSGGGDTQYF. As DNA, the CDR3 is TGCGCCAGCAGCTTGGGAAGTAGCGGGGGGGGAGATACGCAGTATTTT.

The chain links TRBV6-2 or TRBV6-3 to TRBJ2-7; 7 nucleotides agree with TRBD2. J lost 2 bases, V lost 6 bases, and 7 bases had no gene match. The CDR3 sequence is 14 residues long. Germline lookup yields CDR1 MNHEY and CDR2 SVGEGT. The CDR3 sequence is CASSLAERPYEQYF. CDR3 sequence (DNA): TGTGCCAGCAGCCTAGCGGAAAGGCCCTACGAGCAGTACTTC.

The CDR3 coding sequence is TGTGCCAGCAGTTACTGGGGGCGAGAGAACACTGAAGCTTTCTTT. Its translation: CASSYWGRENTEAFF. The chain combines TRBV6-5 with TRBJ1-1, with D maybe TRBD1 (6 bases). CDR1 and CDR2 (germline): MNHEY, SVGAGI. V was pared by 1 base and J by 1 base, with 10 bases between. The CDR3 is made up of 15 amino acids.

There are a few counts of this clonotype. V usage is TRBV20-1 and J usage is TRBJ2-7; tentatively, D is TRBD1 (5 bases). V gave up 5 bases and J gave up 1 base, with 15 bases separating them. The germline V gene encodes CDR1 DFQATT and CDR2 SNEGSKA (reference sequence). The CDR3 is 14 residues long. The chain's CDR3 is CSAGHSDGSYEQYF. The CDR3 DNA reads as TGCAGTGCTGGACACAGTGACGGATCCTACGAGCAGTACTTC.

V usage is TRBV24-1 and J usage is TRBJ1-2; perhaps TRBD1 as D (6 bases). Trimming pared 4 bases from V and 7 bases from J, leaving 15 bases between. CDR1 KGHDR and CDR2 SFDVKD come from the germline V gene. This CDR3 is built from 14 residues. The DNA of the CDR3 is TGTGCCACCAGTGACAATTCAGGGGTCCGTGGCTACACCTTC. Protein product: CATSDNSGVRGYTF.

In the case of this clonotype: A much larger clonotype is one base distant, so this may be a read error. The CDR3 here is CASSLVSGDTDTRYF. The DNA for the CDR3 is TGTGCCAGCAGCTTAGTTAGCGGGGACACAGATACGCGGTATTTT. The chain has TRBV7-2 and TRBJ2-3; 8 bases agree with TRBD2. The germline CDR1 and CDR2 sequences are SGHTA and FQGNSA. This CDR3 is 15 amino acids long.

In this sample, this clonotype turned up a few times. This sequence joins TRBV9 and TRBJ2-3; D tentatively reads TRBD1 or TRBD2 (5 bases each). The CDR3 length is 14 residues. The germline V gene encodes CDR1 SGDLS and CDR2 YYNGEE. V lost 3 bases, J lost 2 bases, and 10 bases lay in between. This chain's CDR3 is CASSAWDATDTQYF. The CDR3 DNA reads as TGTGCCAGCAGCGCCTGGGACGCCACAGATACGCAGTATTTT.

This clonotype was detected only a few times. The gene calls are TRBV4-2 and TRBJ2-2, with TRBD2 matching 8 bases. Germline trimming cut 5 bases from V and 3 bases from J; bases unmatched to any gene: 5. The CDR3 totals 15 residues. Germline values: CDR1 LGHNA, CDR2 YNFKEQ. CDR3 sequence (DNA): TGTGCCAGCAGCTTGCAGCGGGAGTACACCGGGGAGCTGTTTTTT. Protein product: CASSLQREYTGELFF.

V gene TRBV4-2 combines with J gene TRBJ1-1, with TRBD1 as a possible D gene (5 bases). Deletions cut 0 bases from V and 2 bases from J, with 13 bases between. The CDR3 covers 16 residues. From germline, CDR1 is LGHNA and CDR2 YNFKEQ. CDR3 residues: CASSQDRQTENTEAFF. Written as DNA, the CDR3 is TGTGCCAGCAGCCAAGACCGACAGACAGAAAACACTGAAGCTTTCTTT.